The 16 T cell receptor beta chains below come from one sample, sequenced in a study of CD8+CD57+ T cells in acquired aplastic anemia. It was genomic DNA that served as the template for profiling TCR beta VDJ and CDR3. MiXCR, applied by TCRdb to the reads, yields one record per CDR3 protein. The sample yields 450,000 to 550,000 distinct CDR3 sequences, around 33% seen once. In patients chosen for sequencing, flow cytometry had shown CD8+CD57+ cell expansion. The sample comprised sorted CD4+, CD8+, or CD8+CD57+ T cells (not recorded which) from PBMCs. The receptor source for this set is a human donor with aplastic anemia.

This clonotype was found many times. The V gene is TRBV15, the J gene TRBJ1-2; maybe TRBD1 (6 bases). Deletions cut 0 bases from V and 5 bases from J, with 19 bases between. The CDR3 is 17 residues long. From germline, CDR1 is LNHNV and CDR2 YYDKDF (reference sequence). In nucleotides, the CDR3 is TGTGCCACCAGCAGAGAGCCGAGATGGGGGGCCGAATATGGCTACACCTTC. Its translation: CATSREPRWGAEYGYTF.

The rearrangement joins TRBV14 to TRBJ2-3; D is possibly TRBD2 (6 bases). Trimming stripped 1 base from V and 2 bases from J, with 13 bases between. Looked up from germline, CDR1 is SGHDN and CDR2 is FVKESK. The CDR3 consists of 16 residues. The CDR3 is CASSQAAGWNTDTQYF. For the CDR3, the DNA is TGTGCCAGCAGCCAAGCGGCGGGGTGGAACACAGATACGCAGTATTTT.

The chain couples TRBV25-1 to TRBJ1-1; TRBD1 matches 7 bases. Germline V gene sequence: CDR1 MGHDK, CDR2 SYGVNS. Trimming at V came to 8 bases and at J to 5 bases, leaving 11 bases not matched to a gene. The CDR3 totals 14 residues. The CDR3 region has the DNA TGTGCCAGCTCACCCCAGGGGGAGGTGACTGAAGCTTTCTTT. It codes for CASSPQGEVTEAFF. Together with reference TRBV25-1 and TRBJ1-1, the CDR3 gives the full variable domain: EADIYQTPRYLVIGTGKKITLECSQTMGHDKMYWYQQDPGMELHLIHYSYGVNSTEKGDLSSESTVSRIRTEHFPLTLESARPSHTSQYLCASSPQGEVTEAFFGQGTRLTVV.

This clonotype has ten or more counts. The chain joins TRBV9 to TRBJ1-1, with 9 bases fitting TRBD1. V trimming: 4 bases; J trimming: 5 bases; junction bases outside the gene matches: 6. CDR3 length equals 14 residues. Germline V gene data show CDR1 as SGDLS and CDR2 as YYNGEE. The CDR3 DNA sequence: TGTGCCAGCAGCTTCGCGGGACAGGGTACTGAAGCTTTCTTT. It specifies CASSFAGQGTEAFF.

The chain joins TRBV18 to TRBJ1-1; unclear D gene. From germline, CDR1 is KGHSH and CDR2 LQKENI. There are 14 residues in the CDR3. V was trimmed by 5 bases and J by 3 bases, leaving 13 bases between them. CDR3 bases: TGTGCCAGCTCAGGCACAGTCGTCGACACTGAAGCTTTCTTT. This sequence encodes CASSGTVVDTEAFF.

This clonotype has ten or more counts. The chain links TRBV12-3 or TRBV12-4 to TRBJ1-2; no reliable D call. The length of the CDR3 is 13 residues. The germline V and J ends were trimmed by 6 bases and 8 bases, with 16 bases remaining between them. The DNA of the CDR3 is TGTGCCAGCAGCTCGGGCCAAATGGGAGGCTACACCTTC. The encoded protein is CASSSGQMGGYTF.

This chain joins TRBV25-1 and TRBJ2-7; D is unclear. Germline-derived CDR1 and CDR2 are MGHDK and SYGVNS. The length of the CDR3 is 14 residues. The ends were cut back, 5 bases at V and 4 bases at J, with 15 bases in the middle. CDR3: CASSYPLAIYEQYF. Here the CDR3 DNA reads TGTGCCAGCAGTTACCCTCTCGCAATATACGAGCAGTACTTC.

This clonotype was counted at least ten times. This chain connects TRBV14 to TRBJ2-7, with D perhaps assigned TRBD1 or TRBD2 (5 bases each). CDR3 length: 15 residues. Looked up from germline, CDR1 is SGHDN and CDR2 is FVKESK. V lost 2 bases to trimming and J lost 4 bases, with 15 bases between them. CDR3 nucleotides: TGTGCCAGCAGCCAACGTAGGGACGAACTTTACGAGCAGTACTTC. It encodes CASSQRRDELYEQYF.

The chain joins TRBV29-1 to TRBJ2-1; D unclear. CDR3 length: 14 residues. CDR1 is SQVTM, CDR2 ANQGSEA, per germline. Trimming stripped 0 bases from V and 6 bases from J, with 12 bases between. CDR3 region: CSVEEVGYGNEQFF. CDR3 coding DNA: TGCAGCGTTGAAGAGGTAGGATATGGCAATGAGCAGTTCTTC.

The chain is built from TRBV9 and TRBJ2-2, with TRBD2 identical over 7 bases. Germline-derived CDR1 and CDR2 are SGDLS and YYNGEE. The CDR3 contains 14 residues. Trimming took 0 bases from V and 5 from J; bases not matched to a gene: 1. The CDR3 region is CASSVARETGELFF. The DNA for the CDR3 is TGTGCCAGCAGCGTAGCGCGGGAGACCGGGGAGCTGTTTTTT. Full variable domain (outside the CDR3, taken from reference TRBV9 and TRBJ2-2): DSGVTQTPKHLITATGQRVTLRCSPRSGDLSVYWYQQSLDQGLQFLIQYYNGEERAKGNILERFSAQQFPDLHSELNLSSLELGDSALYFCASSVARETGELFFGEGSRLTVL.

This clonotype was detected only a few times. The chain combines TRBV13 with TRBJ1-3; no firm D call. Germline-derived CDR1 and CDR2 are PRHDT and FYEKMQ (reference sequence). The CDR3 is made up of 20 amino acids. V lost 2 bases and J lost 0, with 23 bases in between. The CDR3 region has the DNA TGTGCCAGCAGCTTAATTGATTTAAACGGCATACAAAGCTCTGGAAACACCATATATTTT. This encodes CASSLIDLNGIQSSGNTIYF.

A remark on this clonotype: With a much larger clone just one base away, this may be a read error. The V call is TRBV3-1, the J call TRBJ2-7; 12 nucleotides match TRBD2. CDR1 and CDR2 from the germline V gene are LGHDT and YNNKEL (reference sequence). The CDR3 is 15 amino acids. With 4 bases clipped from V and 2 bases from J, the junction kept 3 bases outside the gene matches. For the CDR3, the DNA is TGTGCCAGCAGCCGGCCTAGCGGGGGGGCCTACGAGCAGTACTTC. This codes for CASSRPSGGAYEQYF.

In this sample, this clonotype turned up a few times. V usage is TRBV20-1 and J usage is TRBJ2-3; D is perhaps TRBD2 (6 bases). V lost 6 bases, J lost 6 bases, and 13 bases lay in between. In germline, CDR1 is DFQATT, CDR2 SNEGSKA (reference sequence). The CDR3 is 12 amino acids. CDR3 DNA: TGCAGTGCCTGGGAGGATGGGGATACGCAGTATTTT. As protein: CSAWEDGDTQYF.

The chain couples TRBV7-8 to TRBJ1-4, with a tentative D call TRBD1 (5 bases). The length of the CDR3 is 15 residues. Germline-derived CDR1 and CDR2 are SGHVS and FQNEAQ. CDR3: CASKTTGAHWEKLFF. The CDR3 DNA is TGTGCTTCAAAGACGACCGGGGCCCATTGGGAAAAACTGTTTTTT.

This chain joins TRBV5-4 and TRBJ2-7; 9 bases fit TRBD2. Germline assignment: CDR1 SGHNT and CDR2 YYREEE (reference sequence). The junction had 4 bases not matched to a gene; V was cut back by 2 bases and J by 4 bases. CDR3 length equals 14 residues. DNA for the CDR3: TGTGCCAGCAGCTTCGGACTAGCGAGATACGAGCAGTACTTC. It encodes CASSFGLARYEQYF.

This clonotype was recorded at least ten times. The CDR3 reads CAIREGSGEKLFF. The CDR3 nucleotides read TGTGCCATCAGGGAGGGCTCTGGGGAAAAACTGTTTTTT. J is TRBJ1-4 and V is TRBV10-3; D ambiguous. CDR3 length: 13 residues. CDR1 is ENHRY, CDR2 SYGVKD, per germline. Trimming stripped 6 bases from V and 8 bases from J, with 13 bases between.